One T cell receptor (beta chain) is described in this entry. Its antigen is unknown. This sample includes further DNA sequences coding for the same CDR3. The sample originates from a study of T cell responses to AZD1222 COVID-19 vaccine. Study-wide findings and caveats: Donors in the cohort were predominantly white British and more often female, and clonal diversity was possibly underestimated. CD4 TCRs linked to vaccination spanned spike, dominating at 160-218 and 743-854.

Some clones are missing from TCRdb's copy, which holds only in-frame ones; the method was immunoSEQ multiplex PCR. The sample includes 70,000 to 95,000 clones, about nine tenths of them seen just once. The CDR3 runs 13 residues. Germline CDR1 reads MNHNY; CDR2 reads SVGAGI (reference sequence). Deletions cut 2 bases from V and 0 bases from J, with 2 bases between. The V call is TRBV6-6, the J call TRBJ1-3; D is ambiguous. The sequenced sample was peripheral blood, obtained on day 0 of AZD1222 vaccination. This sequence was found in an adult in good health. The CDR3 DNA is TGTGCCAGCAGTTACCGCTCTGGAAACACCATATATTTT. It encodes CASSYRSGNTIYF.